This TCR beta chain was observed in a study of Graves' ophthalmopathy and Graves' hyperthyroidism. Amplification targeted the TCR beta CDR3 regions, with RNA transcripts as the source material. The library came from an HTBI-primed first-round RT-PCR and a second-round multiplex PCR. TCRdb redid the calling of the multiplex PCR reads with MiXCR, one entry per CDR3 protein. The table lists under 350,000 distinct CDR3 sequences, 15% to 20% of them singletons. Points from the study as a whole: Ophthalmopathy could be told apart from stable hyperthyroidism by a 13-signature model (87.88% sensitivity, around 84% specificity). Forecasting of ophthalmopathy progression by the model achieved around 68% sensitivity and approximately 72% specificity.

For this clonotype: Antigen: not known.

Trimming stripped 3 bases from V and 10 bases from J, with 13 bases between. The CDR3 totals 14 residues. V gene TRBV12-3 or TRBV12-4 combines with J gene TRBJ1-6, with D tentatively TRBD1 (5 bases). This sequence originates from an adult man with Graves' ophthalmopathy. The sample taken for sequencing was peripheral blood. The CDR3 here is CASSLTGAESPLHF. As DNA, the CDR3 is TGTGCCAGCAGTTTGACCGGGGCGGAGTCACCCCTCCACTTT.